Listed below are T cell receptor beta chains from one sample, sequenced in a study of blood T cells in healthy people across ages. MiXCR, applied by TCRdb to the 5' RACE reads, yields one record per CDR3 protein. The table lists 750,000 to 950,000 distinct CDR3 sequences, about 55% of them singletons, with about 42% in the top ten. The material sequenced was blood. These TCRs come from a man at least 80 years old in good health. CDR3s include the opening cysteine and the closing phenylalanine or tryptophan. The order of the fields is J gene, clone size, D gene, V gene, CDR3 protein, CDR3 DNA. The D gene is left open where the match is weak. Clone size is not always given. Where it is, it says once, few, many or a class for expanded clones.

TRBJ2-2 | few | - | TRBV4-1 | CASSRDQGGGELFF | TGCGCCAGCAGCCGAGACCAGGGCGGCGGGGAGCTGTTTTTT
TRBJ2-7 | few | - | TRBV5-1 | CASSLVASTYEQYF | TGCGCCAGCAGCTTGGTAGCCTCCACCTACGAGCAGTACTTC
TRBJ2-5 | - | - | TRBV9 | CASSVRGSSETQYF | TGTGCCAGCAGCGTCAGGGGAAGTAGCGAGACCCAGTACTTC
TRBJ2-7 | - | TRBD1 | TRBV2 | CASSDQGAYEQYF | TGTGCCAGCAGTGATCAGGGGGCTTACGAGCAGTACTTC
TRBJ2-1 | - | TRBD2 | TRBV7-9 | CAAPSGLAFPEQFF | TGTGCCGCGCCCTCAGGACTAGCGTTTCCTGAGCAGTTCTTC
TRBJ1-4 | - | - | TRBV5-1 | CASSSGTTGTHEKLFF | TGCGCCAGCAGCTCAGGGACCACCGGGACACACGAAAAACTGTTTTTT
TRBJ2-7 | - | TRBD2 | TRBV11-3 | CASSPGLAGFDEQYF | TGTGCCAGCAGCCCCGGACTAGCGGGATTCGACGAGCAGTACTTC
TRBJ2-1 | - | TRBD2 | TRBV20-1 | CSARGPSGPYNEQFF | TGCAGTGCTAGAGGTCCTAGCGGCCCCTACAATGAGCAGTTCTTC
TRBJ2-7 | few | TRBD2 | TRBV6-2/TRBV6-3 | CASRSSGVIEQYF | TGTGCCAGCAGGAGTAGCGGGGTAATAGAGCAGTACTTC
TRBJ2-5 | many | - | TRBV29-1 | CSAGDYRLETQYF | TGCAGCGCCGGGGATTATCGATTGGAGACCCAGTACTTC
TRBJ2-3 | - | - | TRBV5-1 | CASSPEGPSSKRSRYAYF | TGCGCCAGCAGCCCGGAGGGCCCTAGCTCCAAAAGAAGCAGATACGCGTATTTT
TRBJ1-6 | - | - | TRBV4-2 | CASNIDREQPNSPLHF | TGTGCCAGCAACATCGATAGGGAACAGCCTAATTCACCCCTCCACTTT
TRBJ2-7 | - | - | TRBV6-5 | CASGWSNEQYF | TGTGCCAGCGGTTGGTCCAACGAGCAGTACTTC
TRBJ2-7 | - | - | TRBV20-1 | CSARDTGTYEQYF | TGCAGTGCTAGAGATACAGGGACCTACGAGCAGTACTTC
TRBJ1-1 | - | - | TRBV7-2 | CASSLAQMGRTEAFF | TGTGCCAGCAGCTTAGCCCAGATGGGCCGGACTGAAGCTTTCTTT
TRBJ2-1 | few | TRBD2 | TRBV7-2 | CASSTGTSPNEQFF | TGTGCCAGCAGCACCGGGACTAGCCCGAATGAGCAGTTCTTC
TRBJ2-1 | - | - | TRBV14 | CASSQVGRVTNEQFF | TGTGCCAGCAGCCAAGTGGGCAGGGTGACCAATGAGCAGTTCTTC